This T cell receptor (beta chain) was sequenced during a study of blood T cell repertoires in COVID-19. V lost 7 bases and J 2 bases, leaving 11 bases between the germline ends. Germline V gene data show CDR1 as LNHDA and CDR2 as SQIVND (reference sequence). This CDR3 has 14 amino acids. Using immunoSEQ multiplex PCR, the repertoire was profiled, and TCRdb retains in-frame clones only, with some absent. The table records tens of thousands of clones, 85% to 90% of them present only once. The chain is built from TRBV19 and TRBJ1-4; D not resolved. Sequenced material: peripheral blood. This clonotype was sampled from a woman older than 75 with active COVID-19. CDR3 nucleotide sequence: TGTGCCAGTATCGGTCGGGGTACTAATGAAAAACTGTTTTTT. It translates to CASIGRGTNEKLFF.